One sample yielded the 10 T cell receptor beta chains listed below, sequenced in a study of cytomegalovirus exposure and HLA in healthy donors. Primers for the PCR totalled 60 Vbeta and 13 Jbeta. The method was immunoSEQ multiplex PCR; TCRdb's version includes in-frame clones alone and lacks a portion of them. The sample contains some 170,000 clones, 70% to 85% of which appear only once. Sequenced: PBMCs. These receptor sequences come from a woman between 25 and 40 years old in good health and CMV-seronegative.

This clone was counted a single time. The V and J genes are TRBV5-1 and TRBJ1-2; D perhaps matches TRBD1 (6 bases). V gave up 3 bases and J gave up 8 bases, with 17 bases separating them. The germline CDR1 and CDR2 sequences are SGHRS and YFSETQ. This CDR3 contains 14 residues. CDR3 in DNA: TGCGCCAGCAGCTCCCTAAGGACAGACGGAGGCTACACCTTC. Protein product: CASSSLRTDGGYTF. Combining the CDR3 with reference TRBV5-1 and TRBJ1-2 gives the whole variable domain KAGVTQTPRYLIKTRGQQVTLSCSPISGHRSVSWYQQTPGQGLQFLFEYFSETQRNKGNFPGRFSGRQFSNSRSEMNVSTLELGDSALYLCASSSLRTDGGYTFGSGTRLTVV.

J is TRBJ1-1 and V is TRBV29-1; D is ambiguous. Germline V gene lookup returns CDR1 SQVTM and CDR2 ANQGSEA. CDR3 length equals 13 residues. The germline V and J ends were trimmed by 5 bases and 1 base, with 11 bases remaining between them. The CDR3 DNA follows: TGCAGCGTTTGCCGGGGAGGGAACACTGAAGCTTTCTTT. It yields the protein CSVCRGGNTEAFF.

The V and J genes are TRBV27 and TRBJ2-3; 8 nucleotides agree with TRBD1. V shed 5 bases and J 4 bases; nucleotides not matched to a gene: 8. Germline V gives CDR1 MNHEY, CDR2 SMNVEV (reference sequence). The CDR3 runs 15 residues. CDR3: CASSTRQGLSDTQYF. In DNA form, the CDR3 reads TGTGCCAGCAGTACACGACAGGGGCTGTCAGATACGCAGTATTTT.

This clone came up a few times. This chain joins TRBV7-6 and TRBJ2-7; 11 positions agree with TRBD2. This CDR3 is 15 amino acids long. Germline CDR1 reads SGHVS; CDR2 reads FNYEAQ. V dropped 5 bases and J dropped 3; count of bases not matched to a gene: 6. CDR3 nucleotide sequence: TGTGCCAGCAGCAAGACTAGCGGGACTTTCTACGAGCAGTACTTC. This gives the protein CASSKTSGTFYEQYF.

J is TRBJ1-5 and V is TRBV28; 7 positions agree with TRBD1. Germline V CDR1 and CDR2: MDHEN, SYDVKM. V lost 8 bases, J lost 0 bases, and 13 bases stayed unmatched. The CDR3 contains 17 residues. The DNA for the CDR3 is TGTGCCAGCGGAACCTGGGACAGCACCTATAGCAATCAGCCCCAGCATTTT. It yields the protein CASGTWDSTYSNQPQHF.

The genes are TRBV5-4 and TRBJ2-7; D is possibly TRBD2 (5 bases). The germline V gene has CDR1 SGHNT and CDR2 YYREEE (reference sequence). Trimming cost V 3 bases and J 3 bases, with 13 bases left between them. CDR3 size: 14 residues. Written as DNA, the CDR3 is TGTGCCAGCAGCTGGGGATCCGGGAACTACGAGCAGTACTTC. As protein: CASSWGSGNYEQYF.

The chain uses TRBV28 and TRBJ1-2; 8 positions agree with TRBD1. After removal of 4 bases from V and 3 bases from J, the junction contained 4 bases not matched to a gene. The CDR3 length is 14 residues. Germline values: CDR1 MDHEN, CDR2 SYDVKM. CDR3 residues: CASSYRGVDYGYTF. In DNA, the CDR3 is TGTGCCAGCAGTTACAGGGGGGTTGACTATGGCTACACCTTC.

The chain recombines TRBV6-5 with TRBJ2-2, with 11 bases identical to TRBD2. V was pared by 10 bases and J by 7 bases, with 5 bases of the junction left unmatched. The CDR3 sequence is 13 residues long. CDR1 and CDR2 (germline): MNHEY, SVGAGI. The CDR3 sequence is CAKLAGAIGELFF. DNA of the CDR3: TGTGCCAAACTAGCGGGGGCAATCGGGGAGCTGTTTTTT.

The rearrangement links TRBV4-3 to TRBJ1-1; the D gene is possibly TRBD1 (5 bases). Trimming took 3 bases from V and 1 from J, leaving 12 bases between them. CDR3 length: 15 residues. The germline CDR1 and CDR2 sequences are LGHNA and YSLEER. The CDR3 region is CASSQRQTENTEAFF. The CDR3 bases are TGCGCCAGCAGCCAGAGACAGACCGAGAACACTGAAGCTTTCTTT.

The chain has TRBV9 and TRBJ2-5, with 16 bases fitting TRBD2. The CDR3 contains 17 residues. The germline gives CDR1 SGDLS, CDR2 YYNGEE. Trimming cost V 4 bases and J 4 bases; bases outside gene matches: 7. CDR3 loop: CASSPGTSGGALETQYF. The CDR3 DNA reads TGTGCCAGCAGCCCAGGGACTAGCGGGGGGGCTCTAGAGACCCAGTACTTC.